The present T cell receptor (beta chain) was sequenced within a study of T cells in Graves' hyperthyroidism and ophthalmopathy. Points from the study as a whole: Blood also carried most thyroid clonotypes expanded above 0.001.

TCR beta CDR3 sequences were amplified from RNA transcripts. First-round RT-PCR of the TCR CDR3 relied on the HTBI primer set. One entry per CDR3 protein, called by TCRdb with MiXCR from the multiplex PCR reads. The sample contains hundreds of thousands of distinct CDR3 sequences, under 30% of which appear only once. Hyperthyroidism had been newly diagnosed in patients aged 18 to 65, and its duration was under 2 months. Investigators excluded patients with uncontrolled infection, other autoimmune disease, pregnancy or lactation. PBMCs were derived from 9.5 to 10 ml fresh peripheral blood. At least ten counts were recorded for this clonotype. Its specificity is unknown. The CDR3 totals 15 residues. J was trimmed by 3 bases and V by 3 bases; bases with no gene match: 6. Germline lookup yields CDR1 SGDLS and CDR2 YYNGEE.

The V and J genes are TRBV9 and TRBJ2-7; the match to TRBD2 covers 10 bases. The receptor comes from a middle-aged man with Graves' hyperthyroidism that later progressed to Graves' ophthalmopathy. The material sequenced was blood. The CDR3 loop reads CASSEGTSDSYEQYF. The DNA for the CDR3 is TGTGCCAGCAGCGAGGGGACTAGCGACAGCTACGAGCAGTACTTC. Full variable domain (missing parts from reference TRBV9 and TRBJ2-7): DSGVTQTPKHLITATGQRVTLRCSPRSGDLSVYWYQQSLDQGLQFLIQYYNGEERAKGNILERFSAQQFPDLHSELNLSSLELGDSALYFCASSEGTSDSYEQYFGPGTRLTVT.